This T cell receptor (beta chain) emerged from a study of cytomegalovirus exposure and HLA in healthy donors. Study findings and constraints: There were reportedly fewer N-insertions in an Asian-associated ancestry cluster than the approximately 670-donor mean, in a later analysis. Solely CMV serostatus was available to characterize immune exposure.

Looked up from germline, CDR1 is SGHRS and CDR2 is YFSETQ. The CDR3 totals 16 residues. With 4 bases clipped from V and 4 bases from J, the junction kept 10 bases outside the gene matches. The PCR had 60 Vbeta and 13 Jbeta primers. Sequencing used immunoSEQ multiplex PCR; TCRdb keeps in-frame clones, though not all of them. The profile covers 30,000 to 35,000 clones, with about 70% appearing a single time and around 10% taken by the ten largest. This clone occurred a few times. Its antigen is not known. The source of this sequence is a man in his forties in good health and CMV-seropositive. Sequencing input: PBMCs. This rearrangement joins TRBV5-1 to TRBJ1-3; 8 positions match TRBD1. The DNA for the CDR3 is TGCGCCAGCAGCGAAGGACAGGGATCGCGGGGAAACACCATATATTTT. Its translation: CASSEGQGSRGNTIYF.